These 11 T cell receptor beta chains were all obtained from the same sample, sequenced in a study of beta chain features in type 1 diabetes. The authors reverse transcribed all of the isolated RNA, so sequencing captured expressed TCRB transcripts. Measured with immunoSEQ multiplex PCR; TCRdb has only the in-frame clones, and not every one. The sample has 25,000 or so clones, over 60% seen once. Input material: Tregs from blood. These receptors were obtained from a woman aged 40 to 50 in good health.

This sequence joins TRBV6-5 and TRBJ2-5; 8 positions match TRBD1. The CDR3 is 14 residues long. Looked up from germline, CDR1 is MNHEY and CDR2 is SVGAGI. The trim removed 6 bases at V and 10 bases at J, leaving 13 bases unmatched. DNA for the CDR3: TGTGCCAGCAGCGCCCCTTTACAGGGGGATTTCCAGTACTTC. This gives the protein CASSAPLQGDFQYF.

The chain links TRBV29-1 to TRBJ2-7; 7 bases are a match to TRBD1. This CDR3 has 12 amino acids. After removal of 7 bases from V and 7 bases from J, the junction contained 10 bases not matched to a gene. Germline V gene lookup returns CDR1 SQVTM and CDR2 ANQGSEA. This CDR3 is CSGEGASKEQYF. The CDR3 coding sequence is TGCAGCGGAGAGGGGGCGTCTAAGGAGCAGTACTTC.

The gene calls are TRBV5-4 and TRBJ1-3; weak D call: TRBD1 (5 bases). The V gene lost 4 bases and the J gene lost 3 bases, with 17 bases spanning the gap. Germline values: CDR1 SGHNT, CDR2 YYREEE (reference sequence). This CDR3 region has 16 residues. CDR3 coding DNA: TGTGCCAGCAGCGACCACCCGACAGAAGGTGGAAACACCATATATTTT. Translation gives CASSDHPTEGGNTIYF.

The chain combines TRBV19 with TRBJ2-1; the match to TRBD1 covers 7 bases. This CDR3 has 20 amino acids. With V trimmed by 1 base and J by 2 bases, 17 bases remained unmatched. Germline V gene data show CDR1 as LNHDA and CDR2 as SQIVND (reference sequence). CDR3 sequence (DNA): TGTGCCAGTAGTATAGTAGTAGTTTTAAATCGCAGGGGGACCTACAATGAGCAGTTCTTC. As protein: CASSIVVVLNRRGTYNEQFF.

The CDR3: CASRVAGELFF. In DNA, the CDR3 is TGTGCCAGTAGGGTTGCGGGGGAGCTGTTTTTT. The chain combines TRBV19 with TRBJ2-2; no reliable D call. The CDR3 totals 11 residues. In germline, CDR1 is LNHDA, CDR2 SQIVND (reference sequence). Trimming left V 6 bases short and J 8 bases short, with 7 bases between.

J is TRBJ2-5 and V is TRBV7-8; 13 bases align to TRBD2. This CDR3 has 16 amino acids. The germline CDR1 and CDR2 sequences are SGHVS and FQNEAQ. Trimming took 7 bases from V and 5 from J; bases not matched to a gene: 10. CDR3 residues: CASIEGTSGAGETQYF. For the CDR3, the DNA is TGTGCCAGCATCGAGGGGACTAGCGGGGCCGGGGAGACCCAGTACTTC.

In regard to this clone: Within the sample, other DNA sequences also encode this same CDR3. This chain uses TRBV6-5 with TRBJ1-6; the D is unclear. The length of the CDR3 is 13 residues. Trimming shortened V by 9 bases and J by 6 bases, and 12 bases separated the two germline ends. Germline values: CDR1 MNHEY, CDR2 SVGAGI. CDR3 loop: CASTPSVNSPLHF. The CDR3 DNA reads TGTGCCAGTACCCCGAGCGTTAATTCACCCCTCCACTTT.

This sequence joins TRBV9 and TRBJ2-7; 7 positions agree with TRBD1. The ends lost 4 bases at V and 2 bases at J; junction bases unmatched: 3. This CDR3 region has 13 residues. Germline V CDR1 and CDR2: SGDLS, YYNGEE. CDR3 sequence: CASSTTGTYEQYF. The CDR3 DNA sequence: TGTGCCAGCAGCACGACAGGGACCTACGAGCAGTACTTC.

The chain links TRBV19 to TRBJ1-5; 9 nucleotides agree with TRBD1. CDR1 and CDR2 from the germline V gene are LNHDA and SQIVND (reference sequence). The CDR3 runs 14 residues. J was trimmed by 7 bases and V by 7 bases; bases with no gene match: 8. The CDR3 DNA sequence: TGTGCCAGTACCAGGACAGGGGTAGGGCAGCCCCAGCATTTT. Its protein is CASTRTGVGQPQHF. Together with reference TRBV19 and TRBJ1-5, the CDR3 gives the full variable domain: DGGITQSPKYLFRKEGQNVTLSCEQNLNHDAMYWYRQDPGQGLRLIYYSQIVNDFQKGDIAEGYSVSREKKESFPLTVTSAQKNPTAFYLCASTRTGVGQPQHFGDGTRLSIL.

The chain carries TRBV7-2 and TRBJ2-4, with D maybe TRBD2 (6 bases). CDR3 length equals 18 residues. V lost 5 bases to trimming and J lost 1 base, with 21 bases between them. The germline gives CDR1 SGHTA, CDR2 FQGNSA. CDR3 residues: CASSGAFDPRGAKNIQYF. The CDR3 DNA follows: TGTGCCAGCAGCGGGGCGTTCGATCCTCGGGGGGCCAAAAACATTCAGTACTTC.

The rearrangement links TRBV10-3 to TRBJ1-5; maybe TRBD1 (5 bases). V was trimmed by 10 bases and J by 5 bases, leaving 18 bases between them. The V gene's germline CDR1 is ENHRY and CDR2 SYGVKD. This CDR3 comprises 14 residues. The CDR3 nucleotides are TGTGCCACTCGAGGGATCGGGGGTGATCAGCCCCAGCATTTT. It is translated as CATRGIGGDQPQHF.